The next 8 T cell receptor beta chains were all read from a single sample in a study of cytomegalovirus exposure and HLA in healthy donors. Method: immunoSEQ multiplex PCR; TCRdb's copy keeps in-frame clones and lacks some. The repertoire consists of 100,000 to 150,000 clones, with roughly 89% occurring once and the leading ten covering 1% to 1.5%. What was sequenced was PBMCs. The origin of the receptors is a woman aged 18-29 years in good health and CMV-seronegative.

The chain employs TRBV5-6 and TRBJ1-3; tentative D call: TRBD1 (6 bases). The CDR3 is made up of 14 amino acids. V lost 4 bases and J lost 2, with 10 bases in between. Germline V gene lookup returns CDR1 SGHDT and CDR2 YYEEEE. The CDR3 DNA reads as TGTGCCAGCAGCGTAGGGGGTGCTGGAAACACCATATATTTT. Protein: CASSVGGAGNTIYF.

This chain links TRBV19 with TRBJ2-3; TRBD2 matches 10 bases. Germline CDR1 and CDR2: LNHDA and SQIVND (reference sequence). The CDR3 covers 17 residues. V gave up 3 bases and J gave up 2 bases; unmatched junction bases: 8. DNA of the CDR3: TGTGCCAGTAGTATTACTCCAGCGGGGGGGCCCACAGATACGCAGTATTTT. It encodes CASSITPAGGPTDTQYF.

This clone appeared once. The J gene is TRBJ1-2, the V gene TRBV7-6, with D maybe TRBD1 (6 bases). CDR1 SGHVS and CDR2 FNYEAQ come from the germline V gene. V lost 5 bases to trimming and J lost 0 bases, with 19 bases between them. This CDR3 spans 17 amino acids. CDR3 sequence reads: CASSVGPGGLANYGYTF. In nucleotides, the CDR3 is TGTGCCAGCAGCGTCGGTCCGGGGGGGCTAGCTAACTATGGCTACACCTTC.

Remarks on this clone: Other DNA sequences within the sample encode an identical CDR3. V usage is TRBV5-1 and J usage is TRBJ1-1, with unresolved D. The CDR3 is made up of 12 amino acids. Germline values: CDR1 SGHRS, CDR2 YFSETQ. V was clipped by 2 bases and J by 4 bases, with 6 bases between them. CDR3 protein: CASSLGATEAFF. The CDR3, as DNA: TGCGCCAGCAGCTTAGGAGCCACTGAAGCTTTCTTT.

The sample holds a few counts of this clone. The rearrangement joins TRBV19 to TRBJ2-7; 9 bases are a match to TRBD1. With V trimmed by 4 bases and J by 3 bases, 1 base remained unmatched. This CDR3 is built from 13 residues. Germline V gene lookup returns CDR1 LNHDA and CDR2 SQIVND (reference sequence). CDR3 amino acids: CASSKGQGYEQYF. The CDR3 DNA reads TGTGCCAGTAGTAAGGGACAGGGCTACGAGCAGTACTTC.

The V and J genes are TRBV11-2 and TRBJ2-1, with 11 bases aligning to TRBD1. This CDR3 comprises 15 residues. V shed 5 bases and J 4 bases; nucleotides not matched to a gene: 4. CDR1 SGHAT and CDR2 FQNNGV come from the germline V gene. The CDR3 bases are TGTGCCAGCAGCCCCGGGACAGGGGGGTACAATGAGCAGTTCTTC. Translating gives CASSPGTGGYNEQFF.

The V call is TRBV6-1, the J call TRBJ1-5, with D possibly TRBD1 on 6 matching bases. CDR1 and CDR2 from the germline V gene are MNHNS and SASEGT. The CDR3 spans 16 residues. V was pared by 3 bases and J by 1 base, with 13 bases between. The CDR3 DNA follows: TGTGCCAGCAGTGAGAATTCGGACAGCAGCAATCAGCCCCAGCATTTT. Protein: CASSENSDSSNQPQHF.

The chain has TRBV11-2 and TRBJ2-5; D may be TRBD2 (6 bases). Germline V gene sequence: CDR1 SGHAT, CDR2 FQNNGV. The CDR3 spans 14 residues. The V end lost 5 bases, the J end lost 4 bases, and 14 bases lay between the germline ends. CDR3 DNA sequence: TGTGCCAGCAGCACGAACGGGGGATTAGAGACCCAGTACTTC. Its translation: CASSTNGGLETQYF. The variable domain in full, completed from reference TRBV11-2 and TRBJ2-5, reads EAGVAQSPRYKIIEKRQSVAFWCNPISGHATLYWYQQILGQGPKLLIQFQNNGVVDDSQLPKDRFSAERLKGVDSTLKIQPAKLEDSAVYLCASSTNGGLETQYFGPGTRLLVL.